The T cell receptor (beta chain) under discussion was sequenced for a study of T cell responses to AZD1222 COVID-19 vaccine. Details on this clone: Its antigen is as yet unknown.

Study outcomes and limitations: A rise in Spike-specific TCR breadth and depth followed two AZD1222 doses.

The assay was immunoSEQ multiplex PCR, and TCRdb's table has in-frame clones only and misses some. The data contain 85,000 to 90,000 clones, 90% to 95% of them singletons. Trimming stripped 2 bases from V and 8 bases from J, with 7 bases between. The CDR3 covers 13 residues. Germline CDR1 is KGHSH and CDR2 is LQKENI. V gene TRBV18 combines with J gene TRBJ1-6; D is unresolved. The source material was peripheral blood, sampled on day 0 of MenACWY control vaccination. This clonotype was obtained from an adult in good health. For the CDR3, the DNA is TGTGCCAGCTCACCAGGAAGAGATTCACCCCTCCACTTT. It yields the protein CASSPGRDSPLHF. Complete variable domain (other parts from reference TRBV18 and TRBJ1-6): NAGVMQNPRHLVRRRGQEARLRCSPMKGHSHVYWYRQLPEEGLKFMVYLQKENIIDESGMPKERFSAEFPKEGPSILRIQQVVRGDSAAYFCASSPGRDSPLHFGNGTRLTVT.